Presented here are 4 T cell receptor beta chains from one specimen sequenced in a study of T cell repertoires in cytomegalovirus infection (dated by TCRdb to between 2018 and 2020). TCRdb lists the instrument as Illumina HiSeq 1500. TCRdb cleaned the public reads at Q25 with fastp, built clones with MiXCR and kept in-frame beta chains. When rows share a CDR3 protein, they turn into one entry using the most common DNA and genes. This sample gives about 530,000 distinct CDR3 sequences in total; less than 30% of them show up just once. Together, the top ten hold approximately 13% of the sample. Sequencing used PBMCs. All receptors derive from a human donor in good health (CMV status not recorded). Some clones in this sample may be carry-over from other donors' samples.

The rearrangement links TRBV30 to TRBJ1-1; 8 nucleotides match TRBD1. This CDR3 comprises 13 residues. The J segment lost 5 bases and the V segment lost 0 bases, leaving 2 bases of the junction unmatched. Germline CDR1 is GTSNPN and CDR2 is SVGIG (reference sequence). The CDR3 nucleotides are TGTGCCTGGAGTGTACGACAGGGGACTGAAGCTTTCTTT. Its protein product is CAWSVRQGTEAFF.

J is TRBJ2-1 and V is TRBV7-9, with D unresolved. The CDR3 is made up of 13 amino acids. Germline V lookup: CDR1 SEHNR, CDR2 FQNEAQ (reference sequence). With 5 bases removed from V and 7 bases from J, the gap between germline ends came to 12 bases. CDR3 coding DNA: TGTGCCAGCAGCCCGAGGATGAAAAATGAGCAGTTCTTC. It encodes CASSPRMKNEQFF.

A few counts support this clonotype. The CDR3 DNA reads as TGCGCCAGCAGCCAAGACCCTAGCGGGAGCTCCTACAATGAGCAGTTCTTC. As protein: CASSQDPSGSSYNEQFF. The V and J genes are TRBV4-3 and TRBJ2-1, with 10 bases aligning to TRBD2. The CDR3 extends over 17 amino acids. Germline trimming cut 0 bases from V and 0 bases from J; bases unmatched to any gene: 2. Per germline, CDR1 LGHNA and CDR2 YSLEER.

This clonotype turned up a few times. V gene TRBV6-5 combines with J gene TRBJ1-3; TRBD1 might be the D (5 bases). The CDR3 has 15 residues. Germline V gene lookup returns CDR1 MNHEY and CDR2 SVGAGI. V lost 5 bases and J lost 3, with 14 bases in between. CDR3 DNA: TGTGCCAGCAGTCCTCAGAACAGGATTGGAAACACCATATATTTT. This gives the protein CASSPQNRIGNTIYF.